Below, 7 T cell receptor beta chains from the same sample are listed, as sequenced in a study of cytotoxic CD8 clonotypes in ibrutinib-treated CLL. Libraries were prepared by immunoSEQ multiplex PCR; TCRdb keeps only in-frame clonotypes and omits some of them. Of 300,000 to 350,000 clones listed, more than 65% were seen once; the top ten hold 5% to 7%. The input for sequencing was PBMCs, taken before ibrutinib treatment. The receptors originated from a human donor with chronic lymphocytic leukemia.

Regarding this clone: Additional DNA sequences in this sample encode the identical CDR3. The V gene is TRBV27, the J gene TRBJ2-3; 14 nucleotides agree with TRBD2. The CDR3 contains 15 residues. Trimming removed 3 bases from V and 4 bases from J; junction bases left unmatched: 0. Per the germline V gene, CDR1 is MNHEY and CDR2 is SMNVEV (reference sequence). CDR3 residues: CASSLGLAGADTQYF. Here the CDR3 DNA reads TGTGCCAGCAGTTTGGGACTAGCGGGAGCAGATACGCAGTATTTT.

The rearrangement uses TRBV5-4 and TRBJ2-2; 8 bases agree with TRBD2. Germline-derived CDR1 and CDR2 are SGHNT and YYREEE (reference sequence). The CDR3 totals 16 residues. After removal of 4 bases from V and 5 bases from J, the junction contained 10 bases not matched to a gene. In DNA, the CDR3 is TGTGCCAGCAGCGTAGGAGGGACTAGAGGAACCGGGGAGCTGTTTTTT. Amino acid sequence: CASSVGGTRGTGELFF.

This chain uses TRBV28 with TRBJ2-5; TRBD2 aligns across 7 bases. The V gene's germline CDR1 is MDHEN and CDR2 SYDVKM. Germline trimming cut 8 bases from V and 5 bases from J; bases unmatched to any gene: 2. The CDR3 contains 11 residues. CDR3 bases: TGTGCCAGCGGGGGGGTGGAGACCCAGTACTTC. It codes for CASGGVETQYF.

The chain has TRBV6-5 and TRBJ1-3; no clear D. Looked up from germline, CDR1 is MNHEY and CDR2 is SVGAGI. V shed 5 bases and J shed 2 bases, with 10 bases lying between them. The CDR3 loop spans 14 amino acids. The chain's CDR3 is CASSQRGAGNTIYF. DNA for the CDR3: TGTGCCAGCAGTCAGCGTGGGGCTGGAAACACCATATATTTT.

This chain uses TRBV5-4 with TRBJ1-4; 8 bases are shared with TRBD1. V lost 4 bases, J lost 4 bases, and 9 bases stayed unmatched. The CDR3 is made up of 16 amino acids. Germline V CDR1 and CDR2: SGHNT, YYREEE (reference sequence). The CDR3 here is CASSPGQGEGNEKLFF. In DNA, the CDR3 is TGTGCCAGCAGCCCCGGACAGGGCGAGGGTAATGAAAAACTGTTTTTT.

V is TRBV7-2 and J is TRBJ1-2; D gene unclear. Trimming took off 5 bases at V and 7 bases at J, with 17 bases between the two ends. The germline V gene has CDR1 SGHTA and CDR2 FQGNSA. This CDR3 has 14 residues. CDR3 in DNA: TGTGCCAGCAGCCTCCCGGACCAGTTAACTGGCTACACCTTC. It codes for CASSLPDQLTGYTF.

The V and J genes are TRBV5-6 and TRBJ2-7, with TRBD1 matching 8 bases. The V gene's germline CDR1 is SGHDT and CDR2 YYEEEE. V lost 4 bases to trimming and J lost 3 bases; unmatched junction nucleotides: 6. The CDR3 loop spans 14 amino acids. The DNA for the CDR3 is TGTGCCAGCAGCACTCGGGACAGGATCTACGAGCAGTACTTC. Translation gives CASSTRDRIYEQYF.